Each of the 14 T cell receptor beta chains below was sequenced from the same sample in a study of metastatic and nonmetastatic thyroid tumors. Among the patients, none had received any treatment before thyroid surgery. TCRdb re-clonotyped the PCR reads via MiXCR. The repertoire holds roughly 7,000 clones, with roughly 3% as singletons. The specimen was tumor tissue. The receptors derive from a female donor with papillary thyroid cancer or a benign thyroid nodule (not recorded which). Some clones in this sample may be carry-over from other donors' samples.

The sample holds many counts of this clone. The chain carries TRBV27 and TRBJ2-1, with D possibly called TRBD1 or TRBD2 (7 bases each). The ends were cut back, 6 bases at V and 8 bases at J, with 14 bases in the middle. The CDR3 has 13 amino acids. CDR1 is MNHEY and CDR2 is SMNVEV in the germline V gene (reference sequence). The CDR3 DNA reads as TGTGCCAGCAGCTGGGCAGGGGGGGATGAGCAGTTCTTC. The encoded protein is CASSWAGGDEQFF.

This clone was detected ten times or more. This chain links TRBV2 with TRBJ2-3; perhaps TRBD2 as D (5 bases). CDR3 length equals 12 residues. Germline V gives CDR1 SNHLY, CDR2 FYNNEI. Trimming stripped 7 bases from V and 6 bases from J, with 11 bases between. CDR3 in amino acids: CASNDGVDTQYF. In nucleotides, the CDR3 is TGTGCCAGCAACGACGGGGTGGATACGCAGTATTTT.

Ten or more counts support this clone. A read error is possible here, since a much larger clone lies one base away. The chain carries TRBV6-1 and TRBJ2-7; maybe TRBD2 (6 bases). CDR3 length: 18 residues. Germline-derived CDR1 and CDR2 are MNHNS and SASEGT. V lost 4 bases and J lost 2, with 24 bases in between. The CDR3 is CASSGGSSISGGPYEQYF. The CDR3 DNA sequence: TGTGCCAGCAGTGGAGGCAGCTCAATTAGCGGAGGCCCCTACGAGCAGTACTTC.

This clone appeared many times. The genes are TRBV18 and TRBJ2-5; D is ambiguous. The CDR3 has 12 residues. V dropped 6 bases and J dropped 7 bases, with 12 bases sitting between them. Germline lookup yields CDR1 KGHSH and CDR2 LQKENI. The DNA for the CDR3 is TGTGCCAGCTCTCTTACTGAACGGACCCAGTACTTC. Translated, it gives CASSLTERTQYF.

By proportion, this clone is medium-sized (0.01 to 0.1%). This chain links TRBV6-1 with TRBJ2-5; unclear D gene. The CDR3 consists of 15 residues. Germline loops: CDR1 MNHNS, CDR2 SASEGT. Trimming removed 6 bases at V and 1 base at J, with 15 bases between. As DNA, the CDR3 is TGTGCCAGCAGAGGATACGGACGGATCCAAGAGACCCAGTACTTC. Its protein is CASRGYGRIQETQYF.

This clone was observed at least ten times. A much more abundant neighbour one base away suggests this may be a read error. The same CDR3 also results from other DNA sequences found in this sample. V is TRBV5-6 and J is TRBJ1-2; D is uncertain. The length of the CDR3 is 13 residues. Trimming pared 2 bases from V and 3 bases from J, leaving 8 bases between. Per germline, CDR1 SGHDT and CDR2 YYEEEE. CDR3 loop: CASSFGKDYGYTF. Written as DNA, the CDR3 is TGTGCCAGCAGCTTTGGAAAGGACTATGGCTACACCTTC.

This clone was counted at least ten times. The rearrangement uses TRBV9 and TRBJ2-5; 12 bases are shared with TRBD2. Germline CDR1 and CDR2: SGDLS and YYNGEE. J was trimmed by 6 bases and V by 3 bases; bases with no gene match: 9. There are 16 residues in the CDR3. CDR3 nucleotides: TGTGCCAGCAGCGGGGGACTAGCGGGCCTCGGGCAGACCCAGTACTTC. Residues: CASSGGLAGLGQTQYF.

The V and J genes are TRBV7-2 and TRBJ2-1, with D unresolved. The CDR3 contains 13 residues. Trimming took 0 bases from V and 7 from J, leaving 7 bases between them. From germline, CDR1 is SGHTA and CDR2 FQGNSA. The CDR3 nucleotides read TGTGCCAGCAGCTTAGCGGGGATAAATGAGCAGTTCTTC. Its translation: CASSLAGINEQFF.

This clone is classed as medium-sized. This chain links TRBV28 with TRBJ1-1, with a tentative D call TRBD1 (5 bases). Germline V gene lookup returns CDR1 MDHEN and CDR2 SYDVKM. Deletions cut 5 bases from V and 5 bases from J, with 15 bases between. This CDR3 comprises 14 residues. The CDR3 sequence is CASSRAGGGTEAFF. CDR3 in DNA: TGTGCCAGCAGTCGCGCCGGGGGAGGTACTGAAGCTTTCTTT.

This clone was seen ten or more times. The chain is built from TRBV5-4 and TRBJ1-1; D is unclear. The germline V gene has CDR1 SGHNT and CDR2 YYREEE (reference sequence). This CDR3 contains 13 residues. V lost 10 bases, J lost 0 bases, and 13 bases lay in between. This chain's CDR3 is CAGMFGVNTEAFF. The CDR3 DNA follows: TGTGCCGGGATGTTTGGGGTGAACACTGAAGCTTTCTTT.

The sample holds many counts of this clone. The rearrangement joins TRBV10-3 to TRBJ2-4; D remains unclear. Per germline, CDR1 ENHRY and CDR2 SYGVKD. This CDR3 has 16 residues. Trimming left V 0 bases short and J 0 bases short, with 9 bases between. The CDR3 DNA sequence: TGTGCCATCAGTGAGTCGAGCGTGCTAGCCAAAAACATTCAGTACTTC. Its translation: CAISESSVLAKNIQYF.

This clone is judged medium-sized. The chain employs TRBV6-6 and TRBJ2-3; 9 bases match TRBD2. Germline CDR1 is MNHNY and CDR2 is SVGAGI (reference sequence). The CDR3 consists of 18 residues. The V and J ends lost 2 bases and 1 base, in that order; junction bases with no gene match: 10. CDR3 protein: CASSYQPQRLAGTDTQYF. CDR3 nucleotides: TGTGCCAGCAGTTACCAGCCGCAGAGACTAGCGGGCACAGATACGCAGTATTTT.

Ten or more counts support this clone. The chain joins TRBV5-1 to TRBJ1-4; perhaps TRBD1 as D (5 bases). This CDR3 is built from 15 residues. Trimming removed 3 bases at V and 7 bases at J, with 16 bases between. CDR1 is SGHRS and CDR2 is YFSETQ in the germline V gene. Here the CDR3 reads CASSSSGQEGEKLFF. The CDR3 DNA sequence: TGCGCCAGCAGCTCCTCGGGGCAGGAGGGTGAAAAACTGTTTTTT. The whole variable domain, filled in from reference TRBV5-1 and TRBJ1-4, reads KAGVTQTPRYLIKTRGQQVTLSCSPISGHRSVSWYQQTPGQGLQFLFEYFSETQRNKGNFPGRFSGRQFSNSRSEMNVSTLELGDSALYLCASSSSGQEGEKLFFGSGTQLSVL.

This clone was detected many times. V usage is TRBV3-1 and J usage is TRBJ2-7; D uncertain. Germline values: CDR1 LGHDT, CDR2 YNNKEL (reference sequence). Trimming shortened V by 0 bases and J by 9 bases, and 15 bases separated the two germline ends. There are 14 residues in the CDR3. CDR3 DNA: TGTGCCAGCAGCCAAGAGGGCCGACAAACGGCGCAGTACTTC. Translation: CASSQEGRQTAQYF.